Listed below are T cell receptor beta chains from one sample, sequenced in a study of cytotoxic CD8 clonotypes in ibrutinib-treated CLL. Sequencing used immunoSEQ multiplex PCR; TCRdb keeps in-frame clones, though not all of them. The sample yields approximately 130,000 clones, about 85% seen once. Sample: PBMCs, taken after 24 months of ibrutinib treatment. The receptors originated from a human donor with chronic lymphocytic leukemia. CDR3s leave out the opening cysteine and the closing phenylalanine or tryptophan. Not every row has a clone size; where given, it reads once, few, many or a size class.

clone_size,j_call,v_call,cdr3_aa
NA,TRBJ2-5,TRBV7-7,ASSPRPGQGVETQY
few,TRBJ2-7,TRBV5-1,ASSLSPSREQY
NA,TRBJ1-2,TRBV4-2,ASSRAGGLYGYT
NA,TRBJ1-4,TRBV2,ASIRDQNEKLF
NA,TRBJ1-2,TRBV4-3,ASSQRQGFDGYT
NA,TRBJ1-1,TRBV9,ASSVDMLVPDREGTEAF
NA,TRBJ2-7,TRBV10-3,AISRVRDSYEQY
NA,TRBJ2-5,TRBV29-1,SVGTSGGLAETQY
NA,TRBJ1-2,TRBV7-2,ASTQNRVGNYGYT
NA,TRBJ2-2,TRBV15,ATSRDRKGTSGGANTGELF
NA,TRBJ2-7,TRBV11-2,ASSLDWGAPHEQY
few,TRBJ2-7,TRBV11-2,ASSLVAGGGEQY
NA,TRBJ1-6,TRBV5-1,ASSLGGTGDSPLH
NA,TRBJ2-7,TRBV18,ASSPDRSYEQY
NA,TRBJ2-7,TRBV11-2,ASSSYYEQY
NA,TRBJ2-7,TRBV5-4,ASSPGGSYEQY
once,TRBJ1-3,TRBV7-2,ASSLASRTYASSGNTIY
NA,TRBJ1-1,TRBV18,ASSPGRSGTEAF
NA,TRBJ2-1,TRBV28,ASSSRGDNEQF
NA,TRBJ2-3,TRBV5-1,ASKDSNTDTQY
NA,TRBJ2-7,TRBV13,ASSFSRGTSYEQY
NA,TRBJ1-2,TRBV2,ASSVYREDGYT
NA,TRBJ2-7,TRBV9,ASSVSWQGYEQY
NA,TRBJ1-2,TRBV4-1,ASSLTGGQKAYGYT
few,TRBJ1-6,TRBV7-8,ASSLEGTEDSPLH
NA,TRBJ1-2,TRBV5-1,ASSDPDRYGYT
few,TRBJ2-2,TRBV5-1,ASSLSGGSNTGELF
NA,TRBJ1-2,TRBV5-4,ASSLQGLSTYGYT
NA,TRBJ2-7,TRBV5-1,ASSLGLTGQVDEQY
NA,TRBJ2-7,TRBV6-6,ASIDTGPSGYEQY
NA,TRBJ2-7,TRBV23-1,ASRGGTGRSAISYEQY
NA,TRBJ2-2,TRBV6-6,ASSRQAPGNTGELF
NA,TRBJ2-5,TRBV7-7,ASGWDRQETQY
NA,TRBJ2-5,TRBV19,ASSTSGTVQETQY
NA,TRBJ2-5,TRBV7-3,ASSLSGQETQY
NA,TRBJ2-7,TRBV19,ASIPRGGAGEQY
NA,TRBJ1-1,TRBV30,AWKRRENTEAF
NA,TRBJ2-5,TRBV5-6,ASSGPGRRGQETQY
NA,TRBJ1-1,TRBV9,ASSVGTANTEAF
NA,TRBJ2-1,TRBV19,ASSKQGPPYNEQF
NA,TRBJ1-6,TRBV10-1,ASSESTTGGENSPLH
NA,TRBJ1-4,TRBV18,ASSPRQLGQVFNEKLF